The present TCR beta chain was sequenced within a study of blood T cell repertoires in COVID-19. Study information: The United States, Italy and Spain supplied acute and convalescent COVID-19 samples. T cells, B-cell-depleted T cells, or PBMCs supplied cDNA or gDNA.

Germline V gene data show CDR1 as LGHNA and CDR2 as YSLEER. J lost 3 bases, V lost 3 bases, and 8 bases had no gene match. The CDR3 covers 18 residues. Original methodology: Cell counts per sample came from amplifying reference gene primers. TCRdb's copy holds only in-frame clones and misses some; the assay was immunoSEQ multiplex PCR. The V and J calls and clone size are taken from that table; D and trimming were inferred from the DNA. This table has roughly 200,000 clones, more than 70% appearing once. This TCR was sampled from a man in his forties or fifties with active or convalescent COVID-19. The specimen sequenced was peripheral blood. This chain connects TRBV4-3 to TRBJ2-1; 13 nucleotides line up with TRBD2. CDR3 nucleotide sequence: TGCGCCAGCAGCCAGGGGACTAGCGGGGCACTCCGCTACAATGAGCAGTTCTTC. Its translation: CASSQGTSGALRYNEQFF.